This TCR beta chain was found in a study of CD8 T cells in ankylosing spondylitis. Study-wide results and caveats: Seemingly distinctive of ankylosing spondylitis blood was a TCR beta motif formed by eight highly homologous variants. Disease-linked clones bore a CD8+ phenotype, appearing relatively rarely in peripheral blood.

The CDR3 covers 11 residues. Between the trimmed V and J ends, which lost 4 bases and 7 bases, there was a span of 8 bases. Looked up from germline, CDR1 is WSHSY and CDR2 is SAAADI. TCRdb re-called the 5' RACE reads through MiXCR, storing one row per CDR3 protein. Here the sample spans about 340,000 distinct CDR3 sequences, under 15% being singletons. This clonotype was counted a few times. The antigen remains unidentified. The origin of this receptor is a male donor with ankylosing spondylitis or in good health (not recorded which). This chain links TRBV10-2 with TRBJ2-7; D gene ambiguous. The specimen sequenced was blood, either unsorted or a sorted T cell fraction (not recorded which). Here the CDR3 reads CASSAALEQYF. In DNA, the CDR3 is TGCGCCAGCAGTGCCGCCTTGGAGCAGTACTTC.